This T cell receptor (beta chain) was captured by sequencing in a study of graft-versus-host responses after intestinal transplantation. Study background: Grafts that recipients had were multivisceral, liver-intestinal, or isolated intestinal transplants.

CDR3 length: 13 residues. From germline, CDR1 is LNHDA and CDR2 SQIVND (reference sequence). V lost 5 bases to trimming and J lost 4 bases, with 12 bases between them. Processing released intraepithelial and lamina propria lymphocytes from the graft tissue. Using immunoSEQ multiplex PCR, the repertoire was profiled, and TCRdb retains in-frame clones only, with some absent. The sample lists just under 65,000 clones, around nine tenths occurring once. Specimen: ileum tissue, collected around 350 days after transplant. V is TRBV19 and J is TRBJ2-7; D possibly corresponds to TRBD2 (5 bases). The TCR was taken from a human patient who received an intestinal transplant, so some T cells may come from the graft donor. The CDR3 loop reads CASSLRSGYEQYF. The CDR3 DNA reads as TGTGCCAGTAGTCTCCGTTCGGGATACGAGCAGTACTTC.